These 10 T cell receptor beta chains were sequenced from one sample in a study of neurological immune-mediated disorders (dated by TCRdb to between 2018 and 2021). To prepare the library, 5' RACE was applied. TCRdb shows the sequencer as Illumina HiSeq 2500. Through fastp at Q25 and MiXCR, TCRdb rebuilt clones from the public reads, retaining in-frame beta chains. Rows with one shared CDR3 protein collapse into an entry with the most common genes and DNA. The sample has tens of thousands of distinct CDR3 sequences on record, over 6% of them singletons. 0.57% of the sample lies in the top ten. Sequenced material: CD4+ T cells from blood. The receptor source for this set is a woman in her forties in good health.

There are many counts of this clonotype. The chain couples TRBV20-1 to TRBJ2-3; 8 nucleotides agree with TRBD1. The CDR3 covers 14 residues. The germline V gene has CDR1 DFQATT and CDR2 SNEGSKA (reference sequence). The junction had 7 bases not matched to a gene; V was cut back by 5 bases and J by 3 bases. CDR3 protein: CSAPDRGATDTQYF. The CDR3, as DNA: TGCAGTGCTCCCGACAGGGGAGCGACAGATACGCAGTATTTT.

The sample holds many counts of this clonotype. The genes are TRBV27 and TRBJ1-2; 8 bases fit TRBD1. The germline gives CDR1 MNHEY, CDR2 SMNVEV (reference sequence). After removal of 6 bases from V and 7 bases from J, the junction contained 16 bases not matched to a gene. The CDR3 totals 16 residues. Here the CDR3 DNA reads TGTGCCAGCAGACCCCTTCTGGTGGACAGGGACGGTGGCTACACCTTC. Encoded protein: CASRPLLVDRDGGYTF.

The CDR3 DNA follows: TGTGCCAGCAGTTACCCGACAGGCCCTGATATGCCCCAGCATTTT. Translating gives CASSYPTGPDMPQHF. The V call is TRBV6-2 or TRBV6-3, the J call TRBJ1-5, with TRBD1 as a possible D gene (6 bases). Germline V CDR1 and CDR2: MNHEY, SVGEGT. There are 15 residues in the CDR3. V was pared by 2 bases and J by 9 bases, with 17 bases between.

This clonotype was observed many times. The chain is built from TRBV12-3 or TRBV12-4 and TRBJ2-5; 7 nucleotides match TRBD1. With 3 bases clipped from V and 8 bases from J, the junction kept 3 bases outside the gene matches. This CDR3 region has 12 residues. The CDR3 region has the DNA TGTGCCAGCAGTTTGCACAGGGGTACCCAGTACTTC. It encodes CASSLHRGTQYF.

This clonotype was counted at least ten times. The rearrangement joins TRBV9 to TRBJ2-3, with 13 bases that match TRBD2. The CDR3 is 18 residues long. V shed 4 bases and J 2 bases; nucleotides not matched to a gene: 10. Looked up from germline, CDR1 is SGDLS and CDR2 is YYNGEE. The CDR3: CASSLFGLAGADTDTQYF. The CDR3 region has the DNA TGTGCCAGCAGCTTATTCGGACTAGCGGGAGCTGACACAGATACGCAGTATTTT. The full variable domain, its missing parts supplied by reference TRBV9 and TRBJ2-3, is DSGVTQTPKHLITATGQRVTLRCSPRSGDLSVYWYQQSLDQGLQFLIQYYNGEERAKGNILERFSAQQFPDLHSELNLSSLELGDSALYFCASSLFGLAGADTDTQYFGPGTRLTVL.

Many counts were recorded for this clonotype. The chain joins TRBV27 to TRBJ2-5, with 14 bases fitting TRBD2. The CDR3 extends over 16 amino acids. The junction had 4 bases not matched to a gene; V was cut back by 3 bases and J by 4 bases. Germline values: CDR1 MNHEY, CDR2 SMNVEV (reference sequence). CDR3 DNA: TGTGCCAGCAGTTTGGGGACTAGCGGGAGTGGAGAGACCCAGTACTTC. Residues: CASSLGTSGSGETQYF.

In this sample, this clonotype turned up many times. This rearrangement joins TRBV6-1 to TRBJ1-4; TRBD1 matches at 9 bases. The J segment lost 14 bases and the V segment lost 3 bases, leaving 10 bases of the junction unmatched. In germline, CDR1 is MNHNS, CDR2 SASEGT. This CDR3 comprises 14 residues. CDR3 protein: CASSESVTGGLLFF. CDR3 bases: TGTGCCAGCAGTGAGTCAGTGACAGGGGGACTCCTGTTTTTT.

This clonotype was seen at least ten times. The chain uses TRBV20-1 and TRBJ2-2, with 8 bases matching TRBD2. From germline, CDR1 is DFQATT and CDR2 SNEGSKA (reference sequence). The CDR3 is 15 amino acids. J lost 7 bases, V lost 5 bases, and 12 bases had no gene match. CDR3 loop: CSAPKGAGVSGELFF. The DNA of the CDR3 is TGCAGTGCTCCCAAGGGAGCGGGAGTCAGCGGGGAGCTGTTTTTT.

The J gene is TRBJ1-4, the V gene TRBV18; 7 positions agree with TRBD1. Germline loops: CDR1 KGHSH, CDR2 LQKENI. With V trimmed by 0 bases and J by 2 bases, 0 bases remained unmatched. The CDR3 is 15 amino acids. The CDR3 spells CASSPPGQTNEKLFF. Here the CDR3 DNA reads TGTGCCAGCTCACCACCGGGACAGACTAATGAAAAACTGTTTTTT.

This clonotype was observed at least ten times. The CDR3 DNA reads TGTGCCAGCAGCCAAGGGGCGGGGAACACCGGGGAGCTGTTTTTT. It codes for CASSQGAGNTGELFF. V usage is TRBV4-2 and J usage is TRBJ2-2; D might be TRBD2 (5 bases). V was pared by 1 base and J by 1 base, with 7 bases between. Germline V gene data show CDR1 as LGHNA and CDR2 as YNFKEQ. CDR3 length: 15 amino acids.